Described below is a single T cell receptor (beta chain) sequence and its context. The ends were cut back, 6 bases at V and 6 bases at J, with 12 bases in the middle. This CDR3 region has 13 residues. Per germline, CDR1 WSHSY and CDR2 SAAADI. Study processing details: For nucleated cells, counts were estimated from reference gene primer amplification. Here immunoSEQ multiplex PCR was the method, and the copy in TCRdb shows in-frame clones only, minus some. That table furnishes V, J and clone size, whereas the DNA furnished D and trimming. Among roughly 86,000 clones listed, 86% were seen once. This record comes from a study of blood T cell repertoires in COVID-19.

The sequencing sample was made of peripheral blood. This clonotype was sampled from a man aged 45-60 years with active or convalescent COVID-19. The rearrangement links TRBV10-2 to TRBJ2-1, with D perhaps matching TRBD1 (5 bases). The CDR3 DNA sequence: TGCGCCAGCAGGGCAGGGATGGGCAATGAGCAGTTCTTC. As protein: CASRAGMGNEQFF.